Below are 5 T cell receptor beta chains sequenced from a single sample in a study of blood T cells in healthy people across ages. Using a J-beta primer mix together with a sample-barcoded 5' primer, a second PCR was run for roughly 7 to 11 cycles. TCRdb reprocessed the 5' RACE reads via MiXCR and lists one record per CDR3 protein. The top ten hold 30% to 40% of the sample, which has about 640,000 distinct CDR3 sequences, about 54% seen once. The specimen sequenced was blood. The receptor source for this set is a man between 60 and 75 years old in good health.

The DNA for the CDR3 is TGTGCCAGCAGTTTAGAGGGCGTACTGGAGACCCAGTACTTC. It is translated as CASSLEGVLETQYF. The V call is TRBV12-3 or TRBV12-4, the J call TRBJ2-5; no firm D call. V was pared by 1 base and J by 5 bases, with 11 bases between. The CDR3 extends over 14 amino acids.

V gene TRBV12-3 or TRBV12-4 combines with J gene TRBJ2-5, with TRBD1 identical over 9 bases. The CDR3 spans 16 residues. The trim removed 5 bases at V and 1 base at J, leaving 8 bases unmatched. In DNA form, the CDR3 reads TGTGCCAGCAGTGACCCGGGACAGGGTAGCCAAGAGACCCAGTACTTC. This encodes CASSDPGQGSQETQYF.

This sequence joins TRBV6-6 and TRBJ1-2, with D hard to call. The CDR3 has 13 residues. Per germline, CDR1 MNHNY and CDR2 SVGAGI (reference sequence). V lost 6 bases and J lost 2, with 10 bases in between. CDR3 sequence reads: CASRDQVNYGYTF. The CDR3 nucleotides read TGTGCCAGCAGGGATCAGGTGAACTATGGCTACACCTTC.

This clonotype was seen a few times. V and J are TRBV5-1 and TRBJ1-1, with 10 nucleotides matching TRBD1. The CDR3 is 16 residues long. Germline V lookup: CDR1 SGHRS, CDR2 YFSETQ. The V and J ends lost 4 bases and 3 bases, in that order; junction bases with no gene match: 9. This chain's CDR3 is CASSPRPGQGYTEAFF. CDR3 bases: TGCGCCAGCAGCCCCCGACCGGGACAGGGGTACACTGAAGCTTTCTTT.

This clonotype has only a few counts. The V and J genes are TRBV29-1 and TRBJ2-3; D may be TRBD2 (7 bases). The V gene lost 7 bases and the J gene lost 4 bases, with 18 bases spanning the gap. CDR1 and CDR2 from the germline V gene are SQVTM and ANQGSEA. CDR3 size: 14 residues. CDR3 region: CSAGGGAPPDTQYF. Here the CDR3 DNA reads TGCAGCGCCGGAGGGGGGGCCCCCCCAGATACGCAGTATTTT.